The clone carrying this T cell receptor beta chain has only one observation. The antigen is undetermined. Treatment defined: oral pan-JAK inhibitor, 5-10 mg twice daily. Peripheral blood, together with lesional scalp punch biopsies, was collected from alopecia areata patients. The authors extracted RNA and reverse transcribed it into cDNA as the sequencing template. Sequenced by immunoSEQ multiplex PCR; TCRdb stores in-frame clones only, minus some. The profile shows 35,000 to 50,000 clones, roughly 65% of them singletons. This CDR3 is built from 14 residues. Trimming pared 3 bases from V and 5 bases from J, leaving 16 bases between. Germline V CDR1 and CDR2: SQVTM, ANQGSEA. This record belongs to a study of CD8+ T cells in alopecia areata. Overall study: Tofacitinib was taken orally by treated patients, and the dose was 5 to 10 mg twice daily.

Study findings and constraints: In blood and scalp, many expanded lesional clones persisted during tofacitinib. Compared with mice, patients displayed less clear TCR sharing, possibly for HLA-related reasons.

J is TRBJ1-1 and V is TRBV29-1; maybe TRBD1 (6 bases). The source was CD8+ T cells sorted from blood, collected at week 4, from a patient treated with tofacitinib. The source is a human donor with alopecia areata. This chain's CDR3 is CSVDLLGGGTEAFF. CDR3 nucleotides: TGCAGCGTTGATTTGTTAGGGGGAGGGACTGAAGCTTTCTTT. The full variable domain, with the rest looked up from reference TRBV29-1 and TRBJ1-1, is SAVISQKPSRDICQRGTSLTIQCQVDSQVTMMFWYRQQPGQSLTLIATANQGSEATYESGFVIDKFPISRPNLTFSTLTVSNMSPEDSSIYLCSVDLLGGGTEAFFGQGTRLTVV.